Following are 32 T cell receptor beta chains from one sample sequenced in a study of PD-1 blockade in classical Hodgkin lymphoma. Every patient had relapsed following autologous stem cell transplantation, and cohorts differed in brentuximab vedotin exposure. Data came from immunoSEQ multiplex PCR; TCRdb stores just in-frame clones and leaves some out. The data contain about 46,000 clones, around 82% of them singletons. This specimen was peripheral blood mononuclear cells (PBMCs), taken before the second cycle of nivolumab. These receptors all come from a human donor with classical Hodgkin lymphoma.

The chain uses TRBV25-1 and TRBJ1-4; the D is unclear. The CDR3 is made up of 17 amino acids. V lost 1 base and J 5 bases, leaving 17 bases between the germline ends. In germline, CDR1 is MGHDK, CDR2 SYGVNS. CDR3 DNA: TGTGCCAGCAGTGAATCCCATATAGGTGGGTTCAATGAAAAACTGTTTTTT. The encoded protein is CASSESHIGGFNEKLFF. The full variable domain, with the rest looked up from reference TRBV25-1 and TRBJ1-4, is EADIYQTPRYLVIGTGKKITLECSQTMGHDKMYWYQQDPGMELHLIHYSYGVNSTEKGDLSSESTVSRIRTEHFPLTLESARPSHTSQYLCASSESHIGGFNEKLFFGSGTQLSVL.

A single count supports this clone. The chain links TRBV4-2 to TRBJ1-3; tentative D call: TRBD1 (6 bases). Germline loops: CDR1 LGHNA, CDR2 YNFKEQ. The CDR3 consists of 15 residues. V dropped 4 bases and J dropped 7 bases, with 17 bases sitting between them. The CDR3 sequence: CASSPQVPQGNTIYF. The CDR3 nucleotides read TGTGCCAGCAGCCCACAGGTCCCTCAGGGGAACACCATATATTTT.

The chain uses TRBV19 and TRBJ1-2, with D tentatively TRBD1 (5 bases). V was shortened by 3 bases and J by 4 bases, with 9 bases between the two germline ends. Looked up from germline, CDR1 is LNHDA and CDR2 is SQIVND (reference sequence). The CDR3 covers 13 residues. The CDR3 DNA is TGTGCCAGTAGTATTGACAGCCTCTATGGCTACACCTTC. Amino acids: CASSIDSLYGYTF.

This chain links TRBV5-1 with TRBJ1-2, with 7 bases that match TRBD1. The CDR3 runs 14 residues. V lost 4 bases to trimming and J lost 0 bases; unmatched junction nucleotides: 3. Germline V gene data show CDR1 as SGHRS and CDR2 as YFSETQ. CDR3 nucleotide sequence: TGCGCCAGCAGCAGGGACAGCTCTAACTATGGCTACACCTTC. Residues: CASSRDSSNYGYTF.

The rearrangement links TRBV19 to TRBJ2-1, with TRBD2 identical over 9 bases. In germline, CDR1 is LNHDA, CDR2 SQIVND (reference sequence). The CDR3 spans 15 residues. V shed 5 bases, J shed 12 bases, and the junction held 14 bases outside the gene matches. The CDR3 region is CASSSLAGSPLGQFF. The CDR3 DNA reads TGTGCCAGTAGTTCGCTAGCGGGAAGCCCGCTTGGGCAGTTCTTC.

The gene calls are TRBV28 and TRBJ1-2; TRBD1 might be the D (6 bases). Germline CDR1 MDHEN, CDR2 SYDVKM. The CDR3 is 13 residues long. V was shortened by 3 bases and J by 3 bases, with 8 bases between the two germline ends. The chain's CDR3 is CASSFRGYYGYTF. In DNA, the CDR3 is TGTGCCAGCAGTTTCAGGGGATACTATGGCTACACCTTC.

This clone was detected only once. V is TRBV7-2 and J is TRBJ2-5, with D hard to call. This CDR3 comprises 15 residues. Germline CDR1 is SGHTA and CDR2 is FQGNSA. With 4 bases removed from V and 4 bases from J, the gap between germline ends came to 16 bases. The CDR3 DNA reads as TGTGCCAGCAGCTCCCTGGTATCTACGGGAGAGACCCAGTACTTC. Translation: CASSSLVSTGETQYF.

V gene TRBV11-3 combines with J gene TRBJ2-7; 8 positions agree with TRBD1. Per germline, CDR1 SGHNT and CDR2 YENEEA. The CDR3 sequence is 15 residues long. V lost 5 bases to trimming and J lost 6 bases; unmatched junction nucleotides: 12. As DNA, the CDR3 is TGTGCCAGCAGCCACCGGGACAGGAGTTTTGGCGAGCAGTACTTC. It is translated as CASSHRDRSFGEQYF.

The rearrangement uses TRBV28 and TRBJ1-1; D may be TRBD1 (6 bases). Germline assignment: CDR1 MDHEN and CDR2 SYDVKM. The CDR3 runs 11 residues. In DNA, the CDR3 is TGTGTGACGACAGGCAACACTGAAGCTTTCTTT. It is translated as CVTTGNTEAFF.

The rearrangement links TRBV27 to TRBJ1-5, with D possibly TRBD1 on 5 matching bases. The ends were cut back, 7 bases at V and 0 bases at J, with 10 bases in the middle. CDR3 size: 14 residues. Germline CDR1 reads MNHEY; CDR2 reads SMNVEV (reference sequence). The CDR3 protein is CASNNQGSNQPQHF. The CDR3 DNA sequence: TGTGCCAGCAACAACCAGGGTAGCAATCAGCCCCAGCATTTT.

CDR3: CASSRFLRGAPYYEQYF. In nucleotides, the CDR3 is TGTGCCAGCAGCCGCTTTCTAAGAGGGGCACCCTACTACGAGCAGTACTTC. The chain joins TRBV11-1 to TRBJ2-7; D is tentatively TRBD1 or TRBD2 (5 bases each). Trimming cost V 5 bases and J 3 bases, with 23 bases left between them. Germline CDR1 is SGHAT and CDR2 is FQDESV (reference sequence). There are 17 residues in the CDR3. The whole variable domain, remainder taken from reference TRBV11-1 and TRBJ2-7, is EAEVAQSPRYKITEKSQAVAFWCDPISGHATLYWYRQILGQGPELLVQFQDESVVDDSQLPKDRFSAERLKGVDSTLKIQPAELGDSAMYLCASSRFLRGAPYYEQYFGPGTRLTVT.

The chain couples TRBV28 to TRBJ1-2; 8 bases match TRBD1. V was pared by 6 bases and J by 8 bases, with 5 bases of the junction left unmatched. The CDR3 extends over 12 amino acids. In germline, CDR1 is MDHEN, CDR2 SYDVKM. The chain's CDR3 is CASRDRALGYTF. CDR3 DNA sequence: TGTGCCAGCAGGGACAGGGCCCTCGGCTACACCTTC.

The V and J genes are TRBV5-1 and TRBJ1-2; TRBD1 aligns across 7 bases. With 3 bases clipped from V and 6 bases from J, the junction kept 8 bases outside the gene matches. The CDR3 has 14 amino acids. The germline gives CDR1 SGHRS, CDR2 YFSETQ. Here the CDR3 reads CASSSGQEGDGYTF. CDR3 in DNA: TGCGCCAGCAGCTCCGGACAGGAGGGAGATGGCTACACCTTC.

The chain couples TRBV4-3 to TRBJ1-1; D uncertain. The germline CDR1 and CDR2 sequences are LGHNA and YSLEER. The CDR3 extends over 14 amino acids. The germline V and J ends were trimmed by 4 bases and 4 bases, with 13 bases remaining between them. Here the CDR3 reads CASSRDRVSTEAFF. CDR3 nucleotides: TGCGCCAGCAGCCGAGACCGGGTTAGCACTGAAGCTTTCTTT.

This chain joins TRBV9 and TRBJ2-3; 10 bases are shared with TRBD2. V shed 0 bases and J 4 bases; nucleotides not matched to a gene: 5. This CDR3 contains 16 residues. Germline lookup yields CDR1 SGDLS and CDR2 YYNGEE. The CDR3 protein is CASSVVTGLAADTQYF. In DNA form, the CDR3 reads TGTGCCAGCAGCGTAGTGACCGGACTAGCGGCAGATACGCAGTATTTT. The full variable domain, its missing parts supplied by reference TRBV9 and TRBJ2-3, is DSGVTQTPKHLITATGQRVTLRCSPRSGDLSVYWYQQSLDQGLQFLIQYYNGEERAKGNILERFSAQQFPDLHSELNLSSLELGDSALYFCASSVVTGLAADTQYFGPGTRLTVL.

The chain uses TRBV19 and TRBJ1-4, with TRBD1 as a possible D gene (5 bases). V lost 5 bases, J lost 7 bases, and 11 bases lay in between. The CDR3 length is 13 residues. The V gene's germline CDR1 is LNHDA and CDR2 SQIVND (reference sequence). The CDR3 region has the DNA TGTGCCAGTAGTGCGTCGACAGCTGAAAAACTGTTTTTT. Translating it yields CASSASTAEKLFF.

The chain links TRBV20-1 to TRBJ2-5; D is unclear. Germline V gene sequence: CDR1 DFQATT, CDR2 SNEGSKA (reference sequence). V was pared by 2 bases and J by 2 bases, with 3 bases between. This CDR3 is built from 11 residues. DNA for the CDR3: TGCAGTGCTAGACAGCAAGAGACCCAGTACTTC. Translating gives CSARQQETQYF.

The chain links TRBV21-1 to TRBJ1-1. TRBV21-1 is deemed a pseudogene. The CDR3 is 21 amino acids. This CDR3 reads CASSKRAELGAQLTENTEAFF. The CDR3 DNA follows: TGTGCCAGCAGCAAAAGGGCCGAACTAGGGGCTCAGTTAACCGAGAACACTGAAGCTTTCTTT.

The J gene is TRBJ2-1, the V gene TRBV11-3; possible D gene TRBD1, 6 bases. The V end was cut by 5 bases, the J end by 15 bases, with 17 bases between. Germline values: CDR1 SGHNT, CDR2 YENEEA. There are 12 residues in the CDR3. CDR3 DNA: TGTGCCAGCAGCGCGCAGGGTCAGGGGCTGTTCTTC. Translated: CASSAQGQGLFF.

The CDR3 is CASGGPGLASYEQYF. DNA of the CDR3: TGTGCCAGCGGGGGGCCGGGACTAGCGAGCTACGAGCAGTACTTC. The chain links TRBV25-1 to TRBJ2-7, with 10 bases identical to TRBD2. V shed 8 bases and J 3 bases; nucleotides not matched to a gene: 10. Germline CDR1 MGHDK, CDR2 SYGVNS. This CDR3 spans 15 amino acids.

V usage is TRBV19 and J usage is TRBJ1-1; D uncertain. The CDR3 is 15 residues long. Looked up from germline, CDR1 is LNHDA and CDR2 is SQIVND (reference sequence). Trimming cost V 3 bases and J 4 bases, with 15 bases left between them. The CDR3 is CASSMYLGVSTEAFF. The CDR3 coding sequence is TGTGCCAGTAGTATGTACCTCGGGGTTAGCACTGAAGCTTTCTTT. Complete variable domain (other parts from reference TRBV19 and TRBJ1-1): DGGITQSPKYLFRKEGQNVTLSCEQNLNHDAMYWYRQDPGQGLRLIYYSQIVNDFQKGDIAEGYSVSREKKESFPLTVTSAQKNPTAFYLCASSMYLGVSTEAFFGQGTRLTVV.

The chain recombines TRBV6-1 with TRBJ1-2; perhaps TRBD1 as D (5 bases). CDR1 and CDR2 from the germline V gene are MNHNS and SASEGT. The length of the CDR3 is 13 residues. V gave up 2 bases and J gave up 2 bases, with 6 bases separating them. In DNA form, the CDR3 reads TGTGCCAGCAGTGAACGACAGAACTATGGCTACACCTTC. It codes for CASSERQNYGYTF.

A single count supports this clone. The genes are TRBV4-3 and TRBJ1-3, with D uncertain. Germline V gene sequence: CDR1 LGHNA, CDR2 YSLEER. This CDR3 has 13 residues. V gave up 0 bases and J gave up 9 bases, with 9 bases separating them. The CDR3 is CASSQDLVATIYF. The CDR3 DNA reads TGCGCCAGCAGCCAAGATCTCGTAGCCACCATATATTTT.

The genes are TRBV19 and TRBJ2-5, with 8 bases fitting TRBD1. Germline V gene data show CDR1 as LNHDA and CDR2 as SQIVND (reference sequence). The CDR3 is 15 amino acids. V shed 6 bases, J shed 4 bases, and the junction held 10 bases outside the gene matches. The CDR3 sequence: CASRRRTGSGETQYF. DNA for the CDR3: TGTGCCAGTAGAAGGCGGACAGGGTCAGGAGAGACCCAGTACTTC.

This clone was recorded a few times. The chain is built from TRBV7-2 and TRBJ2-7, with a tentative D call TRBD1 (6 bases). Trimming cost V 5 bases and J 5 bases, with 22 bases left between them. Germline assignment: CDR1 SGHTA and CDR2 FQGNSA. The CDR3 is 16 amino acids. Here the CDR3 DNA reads TGTGCCAGCAGCCCTAAGGGGGTCTCATTTCCAGACGAGCAGTACTTC. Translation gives CASSPKGVSFPDEQYF.

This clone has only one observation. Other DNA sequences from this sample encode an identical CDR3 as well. CDR3 nucleotide sequence: TGTGCCAGCAGCTTAGCGGGGAGCTCCTACAATGAGCAGTTCTTC. Translation gives CASSLAGSSYNEQFF. The chain recombines TRBV7-3 with TRBJ2-1; D perhaps matches TRBD2 (6 bases). The CDR3 is 15 residues long. Per germline, CDR1 SGHTA and CDR2 FQGTGA. Trimming pared 2 bases from V and 0 bases from J, leaving 8 bases between. Full variable domain (rest looked up from reference TRBV7-3 and TRBJ2-1): GAGVSQTPSNKVTEKGKYVELRCDPISGHTALYWYRQSLGQGPEFLIYFQGTGAADDSGLPNDRFFAVRPEGSVSTLKIQRTERGDSAVYLCASSLAGSSYNEQFFGPGTRLTVL.

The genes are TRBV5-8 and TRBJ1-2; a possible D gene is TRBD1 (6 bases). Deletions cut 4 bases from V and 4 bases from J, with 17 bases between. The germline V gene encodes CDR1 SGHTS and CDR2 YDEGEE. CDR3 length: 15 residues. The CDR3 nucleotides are TGTGCCAGCAGCCCCAGACAGGCGCTGGTCTATGGCTACACCTTC. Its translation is CASSPRQALVYGYTF.

Here the CDR3 reads CASSLDRASKNIQYF. The DNA of the CDR3 is TGCGCCAGCAGCTTGGACAGGGCGAGCAAAAACATTCAGTACTTC. This chain links TRBV5-1 with TRBJ2-4; TRBD1 might be the D (6 bases). Germline V CDR1 and CDR2: SGHRS, YFSETQ. The CDR3 consists of 15 residues. Trimming stripped 0 bases from V and 3 bases from J, with 10 bases between. The full variable domain, completed using reference TRBV5-1 and TRBJ2-4, is KAGVTQTPRYLIKTRGQQVTLSCSPISGHRSVSWYQQTPGQGLQFLFEYFSETQRNKGNFPGRFSGRQFSNSRSEMNVSTLELGDSALYLCASSLDRASKNIQYFGAGTRLSVL.

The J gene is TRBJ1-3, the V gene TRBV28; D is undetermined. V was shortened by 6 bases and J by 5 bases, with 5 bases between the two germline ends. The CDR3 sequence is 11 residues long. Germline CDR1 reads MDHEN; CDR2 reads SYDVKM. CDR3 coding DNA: TGTGCCAGCAGCTGGCGAAACACCATATATTTT. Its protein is CASSWRNTIYF.

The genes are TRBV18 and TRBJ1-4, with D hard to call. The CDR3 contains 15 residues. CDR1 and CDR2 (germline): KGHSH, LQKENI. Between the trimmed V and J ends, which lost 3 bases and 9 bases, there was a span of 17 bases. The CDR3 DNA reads TGTGCCAGCTCACCCCAGGACGAACCCCTCCAAAAACTGTTTTTT. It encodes CASSPQDEPLQKLFF.

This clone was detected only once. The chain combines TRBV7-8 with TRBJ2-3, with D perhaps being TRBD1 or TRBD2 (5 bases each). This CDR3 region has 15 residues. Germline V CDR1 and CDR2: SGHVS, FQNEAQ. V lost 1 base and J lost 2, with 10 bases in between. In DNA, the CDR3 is TGTGCCAGCAGCTTAGTGGGGGATACCACAGATACGCAGTATTTT. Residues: CASSLVGDTTDTQYF.

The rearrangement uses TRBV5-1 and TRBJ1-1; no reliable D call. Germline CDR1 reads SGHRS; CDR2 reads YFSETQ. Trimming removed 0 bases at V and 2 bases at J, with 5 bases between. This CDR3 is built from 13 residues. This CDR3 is CASSLGYNTEAFF. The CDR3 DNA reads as TGCGCCAGCAGCTTGGGGTATAACACTGAAGCTTTCTTT.